The 23 T cell receptor beta chains below come from one sample, sequenced in a study of identical twins (dated by TCRdb to 2016 to 2018). The library was produced with 5' RACE. Sequencing instrument: Illumina HiSeq 2000. TCRdb passed the public sequencing reads through fastp at Q25 and MiXCR, retaining productive beta sequences. Entries are consolidated by CDR3 protein sequence, retaining the most common genes and DNA. Present in this sample are a few hundred thousand distinct CDR3 sequences, 8% to 11% of which were seen just once. Less than 12% of the sample comes from the top ten. The sample consisted of memory T cells sorted from blood. This specimen's cell subset or site label, per the study, means: CD45RO+ enriched T cells. These receptors were obtained from a man aged 50 or older in good health.

This chain links TRBV5-1 with TRBJ1-6; D might be TRBD1 (6 bases). CDR1 and CDR2 from the germline V gene are SGHRS and YFSETQ. V lost 0 bases and J 9 bases, leaving 10 bases between the germline ends. The CDR3 loop spans 14 amino acids. CDR3 protein: CASSLGQESSPLHF. The DNA of the CDR3 is TGCGCCAGCAGCTTGGGACAGGAGAGTTCACCCCTCCACTTT. Based on the CDR3 plus reference TRBV5-1 and TRBJ1-6, the full variable domain is KAGVTQTPRYLIKTRGQQVTLSCSPISGHRSVSWYQQTPGQGLQFLFEYFSETQRNKGNFPGRFSGRQFSNSRSEMNVSTLELGDSALYLCASSLGQESSPLHFGNGTRLTVT.

In this sample, this clonotype turned up a few times. The rearrangement links TRBV5-1 to TRBJ1-1, with unresolved D. Trimming cost V 4 bases and J 1 base, with 29 bases left between them. The CDR3 is made up of 20 amino acids. In germline, CDR1 is SGHRS, CDR2 YFSETQ. The CDR3 loop is CASSLRVRFGLPSSNTEAFF. The CDR3 nucleotides read TGCGCCAGCAGCCTGAGGGTCAGGTTTGGCCTCCCATCCTCGAACACTGAAGCTTTCTTT. The entire variable domain, with the rest obtained from reference TRBV5-1 and TRBJ1-1, is as follows: KAGVTQTPRYLIKTRGQQVTLSCSPISGHRSVSWYQQTPGQGLQFLFEYFSETQRNKGNFPGRFSGRQFSNSRSEMNVSTLELGDSALYLCASSLRVRFGLPSSNTEAFFGQGTRLTVV.

This clonotype came up many times. The CDR3 region is CASSQDQLGSNQPQHF. The CDR3 DNA reads TGTGCCAGCAGCCAAGACCAACTTGGTAGCAATCAGCCCCAGCATTTT. The chain joins TRBV4-2 to TRBJ1-5; D remains unclear. The CDR3 has 16 residues. CDR1 is LGHNA and CDR2 is YNFKEQ in the germline V gene. V lost 0 bases, J lost 0 bases, and 9 bases lay in between.

The chain couples TRBV20-1 to TRBJ2-1; TRBD2 agrees at 7 bases. This CDR3 is 16 amino acids long. The germline gives CDR1 DFQATT, CDR2 SNEGSKA (reference sequence). The trim removed 0 bases at V and 6 bases at J, leaving 11 bases unmatched. CDR3 DNA: TGCAGTGCTAGAGATTTCCAGCGGGATAGTGTCAATGAGCAGTTCTTC. It codes for CSARDFQRDSVNEQFF.

V and J are TRBV28 and TRBJ1-1; D may be TRBD1 (5 bases). Germline V gives CDR1 MDHEN, CDR2 SYDVKM. The germline V and J ends were trimmed by 6 bases and 4 bases, with 21 bases remaining between them. CDR3 length equals 16 residues. This CDR3 reads CASRVRGVPDPTEAFF. DNA of the CDR3: TGTGCCAGCAGGGTGAGGGGAGTCCCCGATCCCACTGAAGCTTTCTTT.

This clonotype came up many times. A read error may account for a junction end that differs from germline. The chain has TRBV4-3 and TRBJ2-2, with 8 bases fitting TRBD1. Germline V gene sequence: CDR1 LGHNA, CDR2 YSLEER. This CDR3 is 15 amino acids long. CDR3 sequence: CASRQTGAWTGELFF. The CDR3 nucleotides read TGCGCCAGCCGCCAGACAGGGGCTTGGACCGGGGAGCTGTTTTTT.

J is TRBJ1-6 and V is TRBV28, with D perhaps TRBD1 (6 bases). Between the trimmed V and J ends, which lost 6 bases and 7 bases, there was a span of 16 bases. The CDR3 is made up of 15 amino acids. CDR1 and CDR2 (germline): MDHEN, SYDVKM. Here the CDR3 reads CASRKTGGGNSPLHF. CDR3 sequence (DNA): TGTGCCAGCAGAAAGACAGGCGGGGGGAATTCACCCCTCCACTTT.

In its sample, this clonotype was seen many times. The rearrangement joins TRBV18 to TRBJ2-3; a possible D gene is TRBD2 (6 bases). Trimming pared 5 bases from V and 0 bases from J, leaving 9 bases between. CDR1 and CDR2 (germline): KGHSH, LQKENI. The CDR3 length is 14 residues. Here the CDR3 DNA reads TGTGCCAGCTCAGCAGGGACTAGCACAGATACGCAGTATTTT. Protein: CASSAGTSTDTQYF.

This clonotype was observed at least ten times. CDR3 in amino acids: CASSPTGTQPQHF. CDR3 in DNA: TGCGCCAGCAGCCCGACTGGAACTCAGCCCCAGCATTTT. This chain uses TRBV5-1 with TRBJ1-5; D call uncertain. The CDR3 length is 13 residues. V was pared by 4 bases and J by 6 bases, with 11 bases between. CDR1 SGHRS and CDR2 YFSETQ come from the germline V gene.

This clonotype was recorded many times. The V call is TRBV3-1, the J call TRBJ1-3, with D unclear. CDR3 length equals 13 residues. CDR1 LGHDT and CDR2 YNNKEL come from the germline V gene (reference sequence). The V and J ends lost 0 bases and 7 bases respectively, with 7 bases between them. The CDR3 DNA is TGTGCCAGCAGCCAAGATCTGAAGAACACCATATATTTT. Translation gives CASSQDLKNTIYF.

This clonotype has a count of ten or more. The CDR3 DNA reads as TGCAGCGTCGATGCGGGGGAGGGAAATGAGCAGTTCTTC. Amino acids: CSVDAGEGNEQFF. This sequence joins TRBV29-1 and TRBJ2-1; 7 positions agree with TRBD2. The V segment lost 6 bases and the J segment 7 bases; nucleotides outside the gene matches: 9. CDR1 is SQVTM and CDR2 is ANQGSEA in the germline V gene. The CDR3 consists of 13 residues.

This clonotype has a handful of counts. The chain recombines TRBV7-2 with TRBJ2-7, with D unclear. The V gene's germline CDR1 is SGHTA and CDR2 FQGNSA. This CDR3 contains 17 residues. Trimming pared 4 bases from V and 5 bases from J, leaving 24 bases between. The CDR3 protein is CASSSGVRSRFLNEQYF. CDR3 nucleotides: TGTGCCAGCAGCTCTGGGGTACGTTCGCGATTTCTAAACGAGCAGTACTTC.

This clonotype was seen repeatedly, ten times or more. This rearrangement joins TRBV29-1 to TRBJ2-3; 12 bases line up with TRBD2. The CDR3 length is 16 residues. Per germline, CDR1 SQVTM and CDR2 ANQGSEA. Trimming took 1 base from V and 10 from J; bases not matched to a gene: 12. The CDR3 sequence: CSVEVSSGREGWAQYF. The CDR3 DNA reads TGCAGCGTTGAAGTGTCTAGCGGGAGGGAGGGGTGGGCGCAGTATTTT.

This clonotype was seen a handful of times. The chain joins TRBV20-1 to TRBJ2-7, with TRBD2 matching 9 bases. The germline V gene has CDR1 DFQATT and CDR2 SNEGSKA (reference sequence). V lost 4 bases, J lost 2 bases, and 3 bases stayed unmatched. The length of the CDR3 is 13 residues. The CDR3 region has the DNA TGCAGTGCTATGACTAGCGGACCCTACGAGCAGTACTTC. It codes for CSAMTSGPYEQYF.

This clonotype was seen repeatedly, ten times or more. The gene calls are TRBV28 and TRBJ2-7; D is possibly TRBD2 (5 bases). Trimming took off 3 bases at V and 4 bases at J, with 13 bases between the two ends. CDR1 is MDHEN, CDR2 SYDVKM, per germline. The CDR3 loop spans 14 amino acids. The CDR3 loop reads CASSFFGRDYEQYF. The CDR3 bases are TGTGCCAGCAGTTTTTTTGGGAGAGATTACGAGCAGTACTTC.

This clonotype came up many times. The chain has TRBV15 and TRBJ1-2, with 7 positions matching TRBD1. V shed 0 bases, J shed 8 bases, and the junction held 6 bases outside the gene matches. In germline, CDR1 is LNHNV, CDR2 YYDKDF (reference sequence). This CDR3 spans 14 amino acids. CDR3: CATSREGGGGGYTF. For the CDR3, the DNA is TGTGCCACCAGCAGAGAAGGGGGCGGGGGCGGCTACACCTTC.

The rearrangement uses TRBV11-3 and TRBJ2-5, with D hard to call. Germline lookup yields CDR1 SGHNT and CDR2 YENEEA. Trimming pared 5 bases from V and 4 bases from J, leaving 11 bases between. This CDR3 contains 13 residues. The CDR3 is CASSPAASETQYF. CDR3 DNA sequence: TGTGCCAGCAGCCCAGCTGCCTCAGAGACCCAGTACTTC.

There are many counts of this clonotype. In DNA, the CDR3 is TGTGCCAGCACCCCCCAGACCCCCGGACAAAGCACAGATACGCAGTATTTT. Amino acid sequence: CASTPQTPGQSTDTQYF. V and J are TRBV6-1 and TRBJ2-3; D might be TRBD1 (5 bases). Germline-derived CDR1 and CDR2 are MNHNS and SASEGT. Trimming removed 7 bases at V and 0 bases at J, with 20 bases between. The CDR3 loop spans 17 amino acids.

The gene calls are TRBV6-5 and TRBJ2-7, with D possibly called TRBD1 or TRBD2 (5 bases each). The CDR3 is made up of 18 amino acids. V was pared by 0 bases and J by 7 bases, with 25 bases between. CDR1 is MNHEY and CDR2 is SVGAGI in the germline V gene. CDR3 coding DNA: TGTGCCAGCAGTTACTCGTCTTTACGGGCCCCGTGGGGGTGGGAGCAGTACTTC. Its translation is CASSYSSLRAPWGWEQYF.

This clonotype was found a few times. The chain links TRBV6-1 to TRBJ2-3; no firm D call. The CDR3 runs 14 residues. CDR1 MNHNS and CDR2 SASEGT come from the germline V gene. V was cut by 6 bases and J by 0 bases, with 10 bases left in between. CDR3 DNA: TGTGCCAGCAGATCACAATCTAGCACAGATACGCAGTATTTT. Translated: CASRSQSSTDTQYF.

The chain joins TRBV20-1 to TRBJ1-1, with 9 bases that match TRBD1. V lost 0 bases, J lost 3 bases, and 5 bases stayed unmatched. From germline, CDR1 is DFQATT and CDR2 SNEGSKA (reference sequence). The CDR3 is 15 residues long. The CDR3 region has the DNA TGCAGTGCTAGAGACTACAGGGGGCGGGACACTGAAGCTTTCTTT. This sequence encodes CSARDYRGRDTEAFF.

By its share, this clonotype is medium-sized (0.01 to 0.1%). V and J are TRBV28 and TRBJ2-5; 8 nucleotides line up with TRBD1. The J segment lost 4 bases and the V segment lost 5 bases, leaving 3 bases of the junction unmatched. The CDR3 is made up of 13 amino acids. Germline V CDR1 and CDR2: MDHEN, SYDVKM. The CDR3 sequence: CASSDTGGETQYF. For the CDR3, the DNA is TGTGCCAGCAGTGACACAGGGGGAGAGACCCAGTACTTC.

J is TRBJ2-3 and V is TRBV3-1, with D hard to call. V gave up 2 bases and J gave up 0 bases, with 18 bases separating them. The CDR3 covers 18 residues. Germline values: CDR1 LGHDT, CDR2 YNNKEL (reference sequence). The CDR3 reads CASSQLLERTTSTDTQYF. In nucleotides, the CDR3 is TGTGCCAGCAGCCAACTGCTCGAACGTACAACTAGCACAGATACGCAGTATTTT.